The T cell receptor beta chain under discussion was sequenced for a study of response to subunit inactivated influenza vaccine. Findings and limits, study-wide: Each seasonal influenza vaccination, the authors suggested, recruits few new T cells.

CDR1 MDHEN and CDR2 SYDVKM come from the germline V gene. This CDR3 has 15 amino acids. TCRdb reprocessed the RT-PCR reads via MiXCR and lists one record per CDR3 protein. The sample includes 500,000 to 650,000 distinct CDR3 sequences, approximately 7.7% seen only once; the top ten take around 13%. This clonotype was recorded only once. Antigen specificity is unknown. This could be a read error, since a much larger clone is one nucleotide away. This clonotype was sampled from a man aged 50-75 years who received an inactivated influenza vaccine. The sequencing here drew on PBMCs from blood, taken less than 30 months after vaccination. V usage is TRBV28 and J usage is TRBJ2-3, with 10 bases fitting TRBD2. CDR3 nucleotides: TGTGCCAGCAGTTATGGACTAGCGGCCACAAATACGCAGTATTTT. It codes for CASSYGLAATNTQYF.